This T cell receptor beta chain emerged from a study of T cells after yellow fever vaccination. This clonotype was counted ten times or more. MiXCR, run by TCRdb on the 5' RACE reads, gives a single entry per CDR3 protein. The sample includes around 46,000 distinct CDR3 sequences, 6.8% of them seen just once. There are 15 residues in the CDR3. The V and J ends lost 0 bases and 2 bases respectively, with 10 bases between them. Germline V gene data show CDR1 as KGHSH and CDR2 as LQKENI. This chain uses TRBV18 with TRBJ1-1, with D uncertain. The sequence was collected from a man aged 25-45 years who received the YFV17D yellow fever vaccine. The sample consisted of CD8+ T cells not binding an NS4B(214-222) dextramer, sorted from PBMCs, taken 45 days after the yellow fever booster vaccination. CDR3 in amino acids: CASSPPFKQNTEAFF. The CDR3 coding sequence is TGTGCCAGCTCACCACCTTTCAAACAAAACACTGAAGCTTTCTTT.